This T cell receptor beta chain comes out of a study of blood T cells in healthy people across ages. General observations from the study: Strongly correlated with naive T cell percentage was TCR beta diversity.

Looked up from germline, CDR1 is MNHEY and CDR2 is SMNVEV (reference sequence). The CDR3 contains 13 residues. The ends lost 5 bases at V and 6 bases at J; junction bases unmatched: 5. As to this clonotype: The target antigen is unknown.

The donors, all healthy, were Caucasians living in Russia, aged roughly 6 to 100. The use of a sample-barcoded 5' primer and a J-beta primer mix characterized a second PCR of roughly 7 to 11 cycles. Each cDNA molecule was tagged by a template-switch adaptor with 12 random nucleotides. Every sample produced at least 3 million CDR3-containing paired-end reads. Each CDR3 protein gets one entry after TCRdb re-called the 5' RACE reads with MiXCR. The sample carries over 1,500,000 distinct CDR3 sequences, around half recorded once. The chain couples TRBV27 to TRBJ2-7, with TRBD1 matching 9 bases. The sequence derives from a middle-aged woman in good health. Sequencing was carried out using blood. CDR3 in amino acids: CASSVNRGREQYF. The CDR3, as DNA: TGTGCCAGCAGTGTTAACAGGGGGCGCGAGCAGTACTTC.